The clone carrying this T cell receptor beta chain was seen a few times. The antigen is undetermined. One end of the junction does not line up with germline, which may come from a read error. This entry is derived from a study of T-cell memory formation after mild COVID-19. Germline V CDR1 and CDR2: SGHRS, YFSETQ. CDR3 length: 14 amino acids. Regarding the study as a whole: A second wave expanding day 15 to 37 was CD4+-biased; contracting clones were balanced.

TCRdb re-derived calls from the 5' RACE reads in MiXCR, one entry per CDR3 protein. The sample consists of about 50,000 distinct CDR3 sequences, over 6.5% of them appearing once. This TCR was recovered from a man aged 18 to 30 who had mild COVID-19 (a few samples of this study predate the infection). Cell type and time point are not known. Sequenced: PBMCs or a T cell subset sorted from them (not recorded which). The V gene is TRBV5-1, the J gene TRBJ2-4, with TRBD1 identical over 12 bases. Here the CDR3 reads CASSWGTGGEVTWF. The CDR3 nucleotides are TGCGCCAGCAGCTGGGGGACAGGGGGCGAAGTGACTTGGTTC. Together with reference TRBV5-1 and TRBJ2-4, the CDR3 gives the full variable domain: KAGVTQTPRYLIKTRGQQVTLSCSPISGHRSVSWYQQTPGQGLQFLFEYFSETQRNKGNFPGRFSGRQFSNSRSEMNVSTLELGDSALYLCASSWGTGGEVTWFGAGTRLSVL.